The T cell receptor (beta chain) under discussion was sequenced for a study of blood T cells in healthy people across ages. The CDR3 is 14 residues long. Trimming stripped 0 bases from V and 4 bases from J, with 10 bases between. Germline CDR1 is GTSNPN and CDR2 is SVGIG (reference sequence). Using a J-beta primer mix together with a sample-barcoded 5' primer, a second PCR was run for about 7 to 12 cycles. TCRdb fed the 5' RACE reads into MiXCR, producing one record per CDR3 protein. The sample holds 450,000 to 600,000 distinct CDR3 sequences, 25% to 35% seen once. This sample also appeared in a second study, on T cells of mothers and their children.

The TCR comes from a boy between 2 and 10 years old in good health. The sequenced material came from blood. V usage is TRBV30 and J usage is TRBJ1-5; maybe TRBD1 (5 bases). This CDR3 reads CAWSVREGNQPQHF. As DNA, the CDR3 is TGTGCCTGGAGTGTACGGGAGGGGAATCAGCCCCAGCATTTT.